The 30 T cell receptor beta chains below come from one sample, sequenced in a study of cytomegalovirus exposure and HLA in healthy donors. The PCR was carried out with 60 Vbeta primers and 13 Jbeta primers. TCRdb's table, derived via immunoSEQ multiplex PCR, lists solely in-frame clones and lacks some. The sample has under 200,000 clones; 65% to 85% are singletons. Input material: PBMCs. These receptors all come from a man in his 60s in good health and CMV-seronegative.

This clone was picked up one time. The chain employs TRBV6-5 and TRBJ2-5; D perhaps matches TRBD1 (6 bases). Trimming took off 2 bases at V and 5 bases at J, with 12 bases between the two ends. There are 14 residues in the CDR3. Germline lookup yields CDR1 MNHEY and CDR2 SVGAGI. The CDR3 is CASSYLAGAETQYF. In nucleotides, the CDR3 is TGTGCCAGCAGTTACCTCGCAGGGGCGGAGACCCAGTACTTC.

The chain combines TRBV19 with TRBJ1-1, with 9 bases identical to TRBD1. The junction had 8 bases not matched to a gene; V was cut back by 10 bases and J by 5 bases. This CDR3 is built from 13 residues. Germline assignment: CDR1 LNHDA and CDR2 SQIVND (reference sequence). CDR3 in DNA: TGTGCCACCAAGGGACAGGGAAAGACTGAAGCTTTCTTT. As protein: CATKGQGKTEAFF.

The chain uses TRBV2 and TRBJ2-2; 13 bases line up with TRBD2. The CDR3 spans 17 residues. The ends lost 6 bases at V and 5 bases at J; junction bases unmatched: 9. Germline loops: CDR1 SNHLY, CDR2 FYNNEI. The DNA for the CDR3 is TGTGCCAGCAGCAACGGACTAGCGGGAGAGGGTACCGGGGAGCTGTTTTTT. Translating it yields CASSNGLAGEGTGELFF.

The chain couples TRBV7-9 to TRBJ1-6; weak D call: TRBD1 (6 bases). From germline, CDR1 is SEHNR and CDR2 FQNEAQ (reference sequence). The CDR3 is 15 amino acids. Trimming removed 5 bases at V and 8 bases at J, with 16 bases between. CDR3: CASSPLQGRHSPLHF. Here the CDR3 DNA reads TGTGCCAGCAGCCCCCTACAGGGACGTCATTCACCCCTCCACTTT.

CDR3 coding DNA: TGCGCCAGCAGTTCGGGGGGGCCGGACACCGGGGAGCTGTTTTTT. Translated: CASSSGGPDTGELFF. The rearrangement uses TRBV5-1 and TRBJ2-2, with TRBD2 matching 8 bases. CDR1 is SGHRS and CDR2 is YFSETQ in the germline V gene. J gave up 3 bases and V 5 bases, and 6 bases lay outside the gene matches. This CDR3 contains 15 residues.

The chain uses TRBV30 and TRBJ1-2; TRBD1 aligns across 10 bases. V gave up 5 bases and J gave up 4 bases; unmatched junction bases: 10. CDR1 and CDR2 from the germline V gene are GTSNPN and SVGIG (reference sequence). This CDR3 region has 15 residues. The chain's CDR3 is CAWGTGAPPGYGYTF. In nucleotides, the CDR3 is TGTGCCTGGGGGACAGGGGCCCCCCCTGGCTATGGCTACACCTTC.

V gene TRBV7-9 combines with J gene TRBJ2-7; 9 bases fit TRBD1. The CDR3 consists of 13 residues. Germline V gives CDR1 SEHNR, CDR2 FQNEAQ (reference sequence). Trimming cost V 5 bases and J 6 bases; bases outside gene matches: 5. CDR3 coding DNA: TGTGCCAGCAGCCCGGGACAGGGTGGCGAGCAGTACTTC. It specifies CASSPGQGGEQYF.

This clone was seen once. The chain links TRBV6-5 to TRBJ2-7, with no clear D. The CDR3 covers 15 residues. Germline V CDR1 and CDR2: MNHEY, SVGAGI. V lost 2 bases and J 4 bases, leaving 15 bases between the germline ends. In DNA, the CDR3 is TGTGCCAGCAGTTACAGGCGCGGCCAACCGTACGAGCAGTACTTC. This gives the protein CASSYRRGQPYEQYF.

The rearrangement uses TRBV11-1 and TRBJ2-2; D is unclear. Germline lookup yields CDR1 SGHAT and CDR2 FQDESV (reference sequence). CDR3 length equals 13 residues. V lost 5 bases and J 3 bases, leaving 7 bases between the germline ends. The CDR3 sequence: CASSRGYTGELFF. Here the CDR3 DNA reads TGTGCCAGCAGCCGAGGATACACCGGGGAGCTGTTTTTT.

The gene calls are TRBV19 and TRBJ2-1; tentatively, D is TRBD1 (6 bases). Deletions cut 7 bases from V and 7 bases from J, with 17 bases between. Germline CDR1 and CDR2: LNHDA and SQIVND (reference sequence). This CDR3 has 14 amino acids. The CDR3 reads CASTTNNRANEQFF. Written as DNA, the CDR3 is TGTGCCAGTACGACCAACAACAGGGCGAATGAGCAGTTCTTC.

CDR3 residues: CASSLSGTRQETQYF. The CDR3 bases are TGTGCCAGCAGTTTATCGGGGACTAGGCAAGAGACCCAGTACTTC. The V call is TRBV27, the J call TRBJ2-5, with TRBD2 identical over 8 bases. Germline CDR1 is MNHEY and CDR2 is SMNVEV (reference sequence). V gave up 0 bases and J gave up 2 bases; unmatched junction bases: 2. The CDR3 is 15 residues long.

The chain is built from TRBV28 and TRBJ2-4; 7 bases align to TRBD1. The ends lost 4 bases at V and 3 bases at J; junction bases unmatched: 9. The CDR3 is 16 residues long. Germline V lookup: CDR1 MDHEN, CDR2 SYDVKM. CDR3 DNA sequence: TGTGCCAGCAGTTCCGCCGGACAGGCTCGCAAAAACATTCAGTACTTC. It translates to CASSSAGQARKNIQYF.

The rearrangement uses TRBV5-4 and TRBJ2-2; D may be TRBD2 (6 bases). The CDR3 is made up of 12 amino acids. Germline values: CDR1 SGHNT, CDR2 YYREEE (reference sequence). The V end was cut by 6 bases, the J end by 5 bases, with 8 bases between. CDR3: CASTRGTGELFF. CDR3 DNA sequence: TGTGCCAGCACACGGGGGACCGGGGAGCTGTTTTTT.

This clone appeared a single time. This rearrangement joins TRBV5-1 to TRBJ1-1, with D possibly matching TRBD1 (5 bases). Trimming pared 0 bases from V and 6 bases from J, leaving 15 bases between. Germline-derived CDR1 and CDR2 are SGHRS and YFSETQ. The CDR3 is 15 residues long. In DNA, the CDR3 is TGCGCCAGCAGCTTGGCGTGGGGCGCTGGCGCTGAAGCTTTCTTT. This sequence encodes CASSLAWGAGAEAFF.

The V and J genes are TRBV9 and TRBJ1-2, with TRBD1 matching over 8 bases. V shed 4 bases and J 2 bases; nucleotides not matched to a gene: 7. CDR1 and CDR2 (germline): SGDLS, YYNGEE. The CDR3 has 15 residues. CDR3 in DNA: TGTGCCAGCAGCCCCAACCAGGGGGCCAACTATGGCTACACCTTC. It specifies CASSPNQGANYGYTF. The complete variable domain, with remaining parts taken from reference TRBV9 and TRBJ1-2, reads DSGVTQTPKHLITATGQRVTLRCSPRSGDLSVYWYQQSLDQGLQFLIQYYNGEERAKGNILERFSAQQFPDLHSELNLSSLELGDSALYFCASSPNQGANYGYTFGSGTRLTVV.

The chain combines TRBV27 with TRBJ1-5; D may be TRBD1 (5 bases). V was clipped by 5 bases and J by 0 bases, with 8 bases between them. The CDR3 loop spans 14 amino acids. Germline CDR1 MNHEY, CDR2 SMNVEV (reference sequence). CDR3 nucleotide sequence: TGTGCCAGCAGTAAGGGGTATAGCAATCAGCCCCAGCATTTT. Translation: CASSKGYSNQPQHF.

CDR3 protein: CASSYRDRQETQYF. The CDR3 region has the DNA TGTGCCAGCAGTTACCGGGACAGACAAGAGACCCAGTACTTC. The genes are TRBV6-6 and TRBJ2-5; 7 bases fit TRBD1. CDR1 and CDR2 (germline): MNHNY, SVGAGI (reference sequence). The CDR3 runs to 14 residues. V shed 2 bases, J shed 2 bases, and the junction held 2 bases outside the gene matches.

The genes are TRBV28 and TRBJ2-1; TRBD2 aligns across 13 bases. Germline V gene sequence: CDR1 MDHEN, CDR2 SYDVKM. CDR3 length: 16 amino acids. V lost 5 bases to trimming and J lost 8 bases; unmatched junction nucleotides: 9. CDR3 DNA: TGTGCCAGCAGTAAACTAGCGGGAGGGCCTAGGTATGAGCAGTTCTTC. Residues: CASSKLAGGPRYEQFF. The full variable domain, its missing parts supplied by reference TRBV28 and TRBJ2-1, is DVKVTQSSRYLVKRTGEKVFLECVQDMDHENMFWYRQDPGLGLRLIYFSYDVKMKEKGDIPEGYSVSREKKERFSLILESASTNQTSMYLCASSKLAGGPRYEQFFGPGTRLTVL.

The V gene is TRBV15, the J gene TRBJ1-5, with 7 nucleotides matching TRBD1. In germline, CDR1 is LNHNV, CDR2 YYDKDF (reference sequence). V shed 2 bases, J shed 2 bases, and the junction held 3 bases outside the gene matches. CDR3 length equals 15 residues. Here the CDR3 DNA reads TGTGCCACCAGCAGAACAGGGGCTGGCAATCAGCCCCAGCATTTT. Protein sequence: CATSRTGAGNQPQHF.

This chain links TRBV7-6 with TRBJ1-1; D call uncertain. The germline V gene encodes CDR1 SGHVS and CDR2 FNYEAQ. V was trimmed by 3 bases and J by 1 base, leaving 9 bases between them. CDR3 length equals 14 residues. CDR3: CASSLGGPNTEAFF. As DNA, the CDR3 is TGTGCCAGCAGCTTGGGAGGCCCGAACACTGAAGCTTTCTTT.

This clone has more than one count but fewer than ten. The V gene is TRBV7-8, the J gene TRBJ1-2; 7 bases align to TRBD1. V gave up 1 base and J gave up 4 bases; unmatched junction bases: 6. The length of the CDR3 is 15 residues. Germline V CDR1 and CDR2: SGHVS, FQNEAQ. In DNA, the CDR3 is TGTGCCAGCAGCTTAGGGGCAGGGGGTTTCTATGGCTACACCTTC. Protein product: CASSLGAGGFYGYTF.

This clone has only a few counts. The chain links TRBV6-6 to TRBJ1-1; D perhaps matches TRBD1 (5 bases). The germline V gene encodes CDR1 MNHNY and CDR2 SVGAGI (reference sequence). The V end lost 8 bases, the J end lost 3 bases, and 13 bases lay between the germline ends. The CDR3 length is 13 residues. The CDR3 region is CASSRGEYTEAFF. DNA for the CDR3: TGTGCCAGCTCTAGGGGCGAGTACACTGAAGCTTTCTTT.

The chain employs TRBV19 and TRBJ1-2, with 7 bases identical to TRBD1. From germline, CDR1 is LNHDA and CDR2 SQIVND (reference sequence). The length of the CDR3 is 13 residues. V lost 7 bases and J lost 2; bases outside the gene matches: 4. CDR3 in amino acids: CASTGQANYGYTF. The CDR3 nucleotides are TGTGCCAGTACAGGACAGGCGAACTATGGCTACACCTTC.

The chain couples TRBV6-1 to TRBJ1-5; 10 positions match TRBD1. Germline CDR1 reads MNHNS; CDR2 reads SASEGT. V was pared by 3 bases and J by 1 base, with 9 bases of the junction left unmatched. The CDR3 has 18 amino acids. This chain's CDR3 is CASSDHMRGQGSNQPQHF. DNA of the CDR3: TGTGCCAGCAGTGACCACATGCGGGGACAGGGGAGCAATCAGCCCCAGCATTTT.

The CDR3 sequence: CASSLGTGEAFF. In nucleotides, the CDR3 is TGCGCCAGCAGCTTGGGGACAGGTGAAGCTTTCTTT. The rearrangement joins TRBV5-1 to TRBJ1-1; 7 bases align to TRBD1. With V trimmed by 0 bases and J by 7 bases, 0 bases remained unmatched. CDR1 is SGHRS and CDR2 is YFSETQ in the germline V gene. CDR3 size: 12 residues.

The J gene is TRBJ1-4, the V gene TRBV7-9; 7 nucleotides line up with TRBD1. Per germline, CDR1 SEHNR and CDR2 FQNEAQ (reference sequence). V trimming: 7 bases; J trimming: 8 bases; junction bases outside the gene matches: 7. The CDR3 sequence is 13 residues long. The DNA of the CDR3 is TGTGCCAGCACCGGACAGGCGTTCGAAAAACTGTTTTTT. This sequence encodes CASTGQAFEKLFF.

The chain uses TRBV5-4 and TRBJ2-7, with 7 bases lining up with TRBD1. The trim removed 4 bases at V and 0 bases at J, leaving 10 bases unmatched. The CDR3 has 16 amino acids. Per the germline V gene, CDR1 is SGHNT and CDR2 is YYREEE (reference sequence). The DNA for the CDR3 is TGTGCCAGCAGCCCCGGTCCAGGGGGAATCTCCTACGAGCAGTACTTC. This translates into CASSPGPGGISYEQYF.

The rearrangement joins TRBV29-1 to TRBJ2-5; possible D gene TRBD1, 5 bases. The CDR3 sequence is 11 residues long. Germline-derived CDR1 and CDR2 are SQVTM and ANQGSEA. The ends were cut back, 6 bases at V and 1 base at J, with 6 bases in the middle. The CDR3 nucleotides read TGCAGCGTAGGGGTCCAAGAGACCCAGTACTTC. It encodes CSVGVQETQYF.

The chain recombines TRBV4-3 with TRBJ2-3; 8 bases map to TRBD1. After removal of 0 bases from V and 0 bases from J, the junction contained 8 bases not matched to a gene. Germline CDR1 LGHNA, CDR2 YSLEER. This CDR3 contains 18 residues. The CDR3 reads CASSQDRGQELSTDTQYF. The CDR3 nucleotides are TGCGCCAGCAGCCAAGATCGGGGACAGGAGCTAAGCACAGATACGCAGTATTTT.

This CDR3 is CASSQVVAGPHSYEQYF. CDR3 DNA: TGCGCCAGCAGCCAAGTCGTAGCGGGACCTCACTCCTACGAGCAGTACTTC. This rearrangement joins TRBV4-3 to TRBJ2-7; TRBD2 matches 8 bases. Germline assignment: CDR1 LGHNA and CDR2 YSLEER. The ends lost 1 base at V and 0 bases at J; junction bases unmatched: 8. This CDR3 has 17 residues.